This T cell receptor beta chain came from a study of vaccination and CD4 T cells after COVID-19. At the level of the study: Nasal swab PCR had detected SARS-CoV-2 in convalescent patients, about 9 mild and one severe. Convalescent patients, three in number, were sampled at day 14 and days 161 to 241 post-vaccination. Following dose two, a median about 71 days (range 14 to 241) passed before post-vaccine samples were taken. Study conclusions and caveats: SARS-CoV-2-reactive clonotypes showed a nonsignificant median rise from roughly 21 to 40.

TCRdb re-called the PCR reads with MiXCR, one entry per CDR3 protein. This sample carries some 40,000 distinct CDR3 sequences, around 35% of them seen once, and the ten largest clones take 5% to 6.5%. Note on this clonotype: Its cognate antigen is unknown.

The time point here: late sampling 161 to 241 days after vaccination in a few convalescent patients. The source is a human donor who had recovered from COVID-19. The sequenced sample was CD4+ T cells from blood, obtained about 7 months after SARS-CoV-2 vaccination.

The CDR3 nucleotides are TGTGCCAGCAGTTGGACTAGCGGGAGGGCCACCGGGGAGCTGTTTTTT. Amino acids: CASSWTSGRATGELFF. V and J are TRBV6-2 or TRBV6-3 and TRBJ2-2, with 15 bases aligning to TRBD2. This CDR3 comprises 16 residues. The ends lost 4 bases at V and 4 bases at J; junction bases unmatched: 1. Germline V CDR1 and CDR2: MNHEY, SVGEGT.